The clone carrying this T cell receptor (beta chain) was seen a few times. Each cDNA got a UMI-containing oligo ligated at its 3' end. First-round PCR used 3 to 4 cycles and beta primers RC1.1 and RC1.2 covering TRBC1 and TRBC2. MiXCR, applied by TCRdb to the UMI-ligation and nested PCR reads, yields one record per CDR3 protein. The profile shows approximately 43,000 distinct CDR3 sequences, about 17% of them singletons. These data belong to a study of quantifying T cell responses using KT2 cells. Study information: RNA was reverse transcribed with TCR alpha and beta constant-region primers. The second PCR was a qPCR stopped at a predetermined fluorescence threshold.

KT2, a clone with a known TCR, was spiked into unfractionated PBMC. Fixed numbers of PBMC received varying amounts of KT2 cells. The germline V gene has CDR1 SQVTM and CDR2 ANQGSEA. The length of the CDR3 is 13 residues. Trimming pared 4 bases from V and 2 bases from J, leaving 9 bases between. The chain is built from TRBV29-1 and TRBJ1-3; D gene unclear. The sample consisted of PBMCs spiked with cells of the T cell clone KT2. The TCR comes from a human donor. DNA of the CDR3: TGCAGCGTTGTTGTGGGCGCTGGAAACACCATATATTTT. Translated: CSVVVGAGNTIYF.